This paragraph reports one T cell receptor (beta chain). This clone's antigen is unknown. No base quality information exists; no much larger clone differs at one position. This entry belongs to a study of cytomegalovirus exposure and HLA in healthy donors (dated by TCRdb to about 2017). At the level of the whole study: In an earlier analysis of fewer than 750 of the donors, under 300 Gb of sequence data and 100 million or so unique TCR beta sequences from about 190 million T cells were reported. About 300 gigabases of sequencing data and approximately 85 million unique TCR sequences were included in an early release covering roughly 600 HLA-typed donors. The genetic ancestry cluster associated with self-reported Caucasian donors included 70% to 85% of the roughly 400 genotyped donors. The study aimed to test whether cataloging public T cell receptors could reveal signatures of past pathogen exposure. The study used immunosequencing to profile the T cell repertoires of more than 650 subjects and linked those repertoires to cytomegalovirus serostatus. Besides the first cohort of approximately 670 subjects, a separate validation cohort made up of 90 to 150 different subjects was used. High-throughput TCR immunosequencing, statistical association of individual TCRs with disease status, and machine learning were combined to predict cytomegalovirus infection status. To study patterns of TCR occurrence, a later analysis re-analyzed previously published TCR beta repertoires from several hundred donors and added high-resolution HLA genotyping. Rather than using new phenotypic data, the later analysis identified candidate immune exposures from TCR beta sequences and from how often those sequences occurred across donors. In an earlier analysis of roughly 600 of the donors, high-throughput TCR beta sequencing was used to judge whether each TCR beta V gene segment behaved as functional or pseudogenic. Alongside the repertoire data, information on donor age, sex, ethnicity and CMV serostatus was compiled. In a later genetic analysis, genome-wide SNP genotypes for about three fifths of the roughly 670 donors were used, and that subset was treated as a discovery cohort. Every repertoire in the discovery cohort had been generated on one and the same sequencing platform. HLA typing covered class I and class II loci at four-digit resolution. Typing coverage differed by locus: A, B, C, DRB1 and DQB1 were typed in roughly 620-630 donors, DQA1 in 500 to 550, DPA1 in 600 to 610, and DPB1 in 472. About five DR-DQ haplotypes were treated as single units for association and clustering because of strong linkage in the cohort. Among 300 to 500 genotyped donors of the cohort, an average of around 220,000 unique TCR beta nucleotide sequences was sequenced per donor, of which about 18% were non-productive. The investigation overall reported the following: A later analysis reported that several top co-occurrence clusters appeared linked to parvovirus B19, influenza, CMV and Epstein-Barr virus. The presence/absence analyses assumed that sequencing depth was roughly uniform across donors, and that assumption may not be true. The only immune exposure information available for the cohort was CMV serostatus. A group of highly shared sequence variants was considered likely to be a technical artifact of the sequencing pipeline. An earlier analysis of roughly 570 of the donors showed that most TCR beta V segments appeared in productive rearrangements either about 90% or about 30% of the time, which broadly matched IMGT annotations. In a later analysis, TCR association rates were found to vary across HLA loci, with the most associated TCRs seen for DRB1 alleles and the fewest for HLA-C alleles. The earlier analysis of 587 of the donors excluded some 15 rarely observed V segments, including chromosome 9 orphons, because counts were too low. A total of roughly 160 TCR beta chains were listed by the study as associated with cytomegalovirus. A later genetic analysis associated a missense DCLRE1C variant with V-gene and J-gene trimming of TCR beta chains, and an independent cohort replicated the association. In a later genetic analysis, fewer N-insertions in productive TCRs were reported among donors in an Asian-associated ancestry cluster than the roughly 700-donor mean. The 87-base-pair reads could not distinguish some IMGT-functional V segments, including TRBV6-2 and TRBV6-3, so those segments were excluded. The cohort was sequenced for TCR beta chains only, and without alpha or paired-chain data the features that could be detected were limited. It was suggested by the authors that the approach could potentially be generalized to other disease states and immunological phenotypes. In both the original and validation cohorts, the classifier was reported to diagnose cytomegalovirus status with high specificity and sensitivity. Compared with equally common non-associated chains, HLA-associated TCR beta chains in a later analysis were more clonally expanded and had lower generation probabilities. Because HLA typing was missing for some donors at each locus, association tests included only the typed subset. Specific HLA alleles were associated with around 18,000 TCR beta sequences at a false discovery rate of 0.05 in a later analysis. In vitro tests confirmed that three of the cytomegalovirus-associated TCR beta chains recognize cytomegalovirus antigens. Most CMV-associated TCR beta chains appeared to be HLA-restricted in a later analysis, and the HLA associations seemed to be driven largely by CMV exposure. A further reported finding was that TCR beta sequences accurately predicted the HLA-A and HLA-B alleles for most subjects in the first cohort. Most TCR sequences were seen in very few donors, while some public TCRs were found in many individuals. Correlated functional status among segregating V segments might be attributable to linkage disequilibrium, but an unknown experimental factor could not be ruled out. When HLA alleles, especially DR and DQ, strongly co-occurred, attributing TCR associations to individual alleles was difficult.

To prepare the library, the immunoSEQ multiplex PCR assay was applied. For the multiplex PCR, a mixture combining 60 forward primers for TCR Vbeta segments and 13 reverse primers for TCR Jbeta segments was used. The CDR3 region of rearranged TCR beta genes was amplified from genomic DNA with a multiplex PCR assay. Amplified TCR beta libraries were sequenced as 87-base-pair reads on the Illumina HiSeq System. The original methods were these. A later analysis counted about 80 million unique TCR beta chains across the 550 to 750 repertoires, and roughly 9.9 million of these chains were shared by at least two donors. Raw reads were error-corrected and collapsed into unique sequences by a nearest-neighbor algorithm in which closely related sequences were merged to remove PCR and sequencing errors. CDR3 sequences were aligned to IMGT reference sequences to assign V, D and J gene segments. For a sequence to be retained, a match of at least six nucleotides to both a V gene segment and a J gene segment was required. Rearrangements were classified as productive when the CDR3 lacked stop codons and remained in frame with V and J, and all other rearrangements were classified as non-productive. Following IMGT convention, CDR3 was defined as the stretch from the second conserved V-encoded cysteine up to the conserved J-encoded phenylalanine. In an earlier analysis of some 550 of the donors, sequences lacking an unambiguous match to a single V gene segment were excluded. In an earlier analysis of several hundred of the donors, V segments were called functional above 56.7% productive rearrangements and were called segregating when the between-donor standard deviation exceeded 5%. To diagnose cytomegalovirus status from the catalog of TCR beta chain sequences, a statistical classification framework was built. V and J gene assignment, in a later analysis, came from comparing TCR nucleotide sequences with IMGT/GENE-DB human TR gene sequences. Using the TCRdist pipeline, a later analysis assigned CDR3 sequences along with most-parsimonious VDJ recombination scenarios. In a later analysis, every TCR beta chain was defined by the combination of its CDR3 amino acid sequence and its V-gene family, and reads without a unique V-gene family were dropped. A later analysis removed several hundred highly shared, low-generation-probability nucleotide sequences to deal with suspected cross-contamination and a sequencing artifact. In a later analysis, a clonal expansion index was calculated for each public chain from normalized within-repertoire ranks of inferred template counts. In a later analysis, generation probabilities were computed with a VDJ recombination model fitted to out-of-frame rearrangements, and the resulting probabilities were checked against IGoR. A later analysis scored TCR-TCR, TCR-HLA and TCR-CMV co-occurrence with hypergeometric tests, applying a repertoire-size bias correction to TCR pairs. A later analysis estimated false discovery rates by permuting HLA or CMV assignments 20 times. In a later analysis, co-occurring TCRs were grouped using DBSCAN, with TCRdist sequence similarity added in when clustering inside HLA-allele-positive subsets. Co-occurrence clustering excluded repertoires with fewer than 30,000 or more than 120,000 public chains, plus five with anomalous nucleotide sharing. The table comes from immuneACCESS by way of TCRdb, which keeps in-frame sequences with V and J called. Part of the clones is missing from these tables; in studies checked, under half for an unresolved V gene and the rest for unknown reasons. V, J and clone size were drawn from that table, and D and trimming were deduced from the DNA. The sample table holds 170,000 or so clones, of which roughly 80% were seen once. The ten largest make up under 0.6% of the sample.

The cohort consisted of 666 healthy bone marrow donors. At the time of sampling, all cohort members were nominally healthy, though unrecorded immune exposures were likely present. The donor tested CMV seronegative, placing the donor among the 352 seronegative members of the cohort. A peripheral blood sample was collected from each donor, and TCR beta sequencing was performed on peripheral blood mononuclear cells. Genomic DNA extraction from the blood cell samples was performed with the Qiagen DNeasy Blood Extraction Kit. V is cut by 0 bases and J by 0 bases, and the space between the germline ends is 9 bases. Looking up the germline V gene yields CDR1 SGHAT and CDR2 FQNNGV. From cysteine to phenylalanine, the CDR3 is 17 amino acids long. Left in the record is the CDR3 DNA by itself, 51 bases read in frame from the first base.

The clonotype comes from a woman between 50 and 59 years old in good health and CMV-seronegative. The sequencing sample was made of PBMCs. This chain is built from TRBV11-2 and TRBJ1-6, with the D gene too uncertain to name. The encoded CDR3 is CASSLDLGSSYNSPLHF. The bases are TGTGCCAGCAGCTTAGATCTGGGCAGCTCCTATAATTCACCCCTCCACTTT.